This T cell receptor beta chain was recovered during a study of Graves' ophthalmopathy and Graves' hyperthyroidism. RNA served as the template for amplifying TCR beta CDR3 regions. The first-round RT-PCR employed HTBI primers together with the Qiagen OneStep RT-PCR kit. A multiplex PCR was then performed as the second round. TCRdb recomputed calls from the multiplex PCR reads with MiXCR, one row per CDR3 protein. The sample contains 360,000 or so distinct CDR3 sequences, 15% to 20% of which appear only once. This clonotype was counted many times. The ends were cut back, 9 bases at V and 3 bases at J, with 15 bases in the middle. The CDR3 is 13 amino acids. In germline, CDR1 is KGHSH, CDR2 LQKENI.

The chain joins TRBV18 to TRBJ2-7; a weak D match, TRBD1 (6 bases). The sample comprised peripheral blood. The sequence was collected from a woman aged 18-29 years with Graves' ophthalmopathy. DNA of the CDR3: TGTGCCAGTAGCCCCGGGACAATCTACGAGCAGTACTTC. Residues: CASSPGTIYEQYF.